This T cell receptor beta chain was identified in a study of T cell responses to AZD1222 COVID-19 vaccine. Germline V CDR1 and CDR2: MNHNY, SVGAGI (reference sequence). The CDR3 contains 15 residues. Losses at the gene ends were 2 bases for V and 4 bases for J; bases not matched to a gene: 5. In its sample, this clone was seen once. Antigen: not known. Findings of the study overall: Among the donors, most were white British and more were female, and clonal diversity was possibly underestimated. The study identified only five to seven AZD1222 recipients as seropositive at baseline. Repertoires were sampled only after the peak T cell response.

Assay: immunoSEQ multiplex PCR; the TCRdb copy retains only in-frame clones and omits some. The data show about 160,000 clones, with under 95% seen just once and roughly 5.6% held by the top ten. The chain couples TRBV6-6 to TRBJ1-5; the match to TRBD1 covers 7 bases. The sample in question was peripheral blood, obtained 28 days after the second AZD1222 dose. This receptor was identified in an adult who received the AZD1222 COVID-19 vaccine. Written as DNA, the CDR3 is TGTGCCAGCAGTTACGGGGGGACAGCTAATCAGCCCCAGCATTTT. Translation: CASSYGGTANQPQHF.